The 12 T cell receptor beta chains below all came from one sample that was sequenced in a study of T-cell reconstitution after alpha-beta-depleted transplantation in children. The library targeted TCRbeta and was prepared with unique molecular identifiers. MiXCR, run by TCRdb on the PCR reads, gives a single entry per CDR3 protein. The sample records around 600,000 distinct CDR3 sequences, approximately 15% being singletons. The material sequenced was PBMCs from the stem cell graft donor, taken from the stem cell graft. These receptors all come from a human donor who donated a stem cell graft to a child with acute myeloid leukemia.

This clonotype was recorded a few times. The J gene is TRBJ1-1, the V gene TRBV28, with D hard to call. Trimming took 3 bases from V and 0 from J, leaving 14 bases between them. Germline CDR1 is MDHEN and CDR2 is SYDVKM. This CDR3 has 16 residues. The CDR3 nucleotides are TGTGCCAGCAGTTTCCCCACGACTGTGATGAACACTGAAGCTTTCTTT. This gives the protein CASSFPTTVMNTEAFF.

The chain uses TRBV4-3 and TRBJ2-2, with a possible D match to TRBD1 (6 bases). V was clipped by 0 bases and J by 0 bases, with 11 bases between them. The germline V gene has CDR1 LGHNA and CDR2 YSLEER. CDR3 length equals 17 residues. The CDR3 spells CASSQDVRGSNTGELFF. The DNA for the CDR3 is TGCGCCAGCAGCCAAGATGTCAGGGGTTCGAACACCGGGGAGCTGTTTTTT.

This clonotype was detected only a few times. The chain couples TRBV5-6 to TRBJ2-1, with 9 bases lining up with TRBD2. Germline values: CDR1 SGHDT, CDR2 YYEEEE. The CDR3 covers 17 residues. The ends lost 0 bases at V and 2 bases at J; junction bases unmatched: 6. The CDR3 loop is CASSLGVAGATYNEQFF. CDR3 nucleotides: TGTGCCAGCAGCTTGGGGGTAGCGGGGGCCACCTACAATGAGCAGTTCTTC. Drawing the rest from reference TRBV5-6 and TRBJ2-1, the complete variable domain is DAGVTQSPTHLIKTRGQQVTLRCSPKSGHDTVSWYQQALGQGPQFIFQYYEEEERQRGNFPDRFSGHQFPNYSSELNVNALLLGDSALYLCASSLGVAGATYNEQFFGPGTRLTVL.

This clonotype has a count of ten or more. This sequence joins TRBV29-1 and TRBJ2-7; tentatively, D is TRBD1 (6 bases). Trimming removed 3 bases from V and 2 bases from J, with 11 bases in between. This CDR3 is 13 amino acids long. The germline V gene encodes CDR1 SQVTM and CDR2 ANQGSEA. The CDR3 coding sequence is TGCAGCGTTGAGGAGGACAGCACCTACGAGCAGTACTTC. Protein sequence: CSVEEDSTYEQYF.

The rearrangement uses TRBV28 and TRBJ1-5; D is ambiguous. Germline CDR1 reads MDHEN; CDR2 reads SYDVKM. The CDR3 has 17 amino acids. V dropped 3 bases and J dropped 5 bases, with 20 bases sitting between them. CDR3 coding DNA: TGTGCCAGCAGTTTGGGTACGCGCCGTTTACGGTATCAGCCCCAGCATTTT. This sequence encodes CASSLGTRRLRYQPQHF. The full variable domain, its missing parts supplied by reference TRBV28 and TRBJ1-5, is DVKVTQSSRYLVKRTGEKVFLECVQDMDHENMFWYRQDPGLGLRLIYFSYDVKMKEKGDIPEGYSVSREKKERFSLILESASTNQTSMYLCASSLGTRRLRYQPQHFGDGTRLSIL.

The chain couples TRBV25-1 to TRBJ1-4; D gene uncertain. The V and J ends lost 4 bases and 5 bases respectively, with 14 bases between them. The V gene's germline CDR1 is MGHDK and CDR2 SYGVNS. This CDR3 has 15 amino acids. The CDR3 bases are TGTGCCAGCAGTGTAATGGGTAGCAGGAATGAAAAACTGTTTTTT. It encodes CASSVMGSRNEKLFF.

The J gene is TRBJ1-1, the V gene TRBV15; 9 positions match TRBD1. J lost 4 bases, V lost 5 bases, and 5 bases had no gene match. This CDR3 comprises 14 residues. Per germline, CDR1 LNHNV and CDR2 YYDKDF (reference sequence). The CDR3 nucleotides read TGTGCCACCAGCCCGCGACAGGGGGGCACTGAAGCTTTCTTT. It codes for CATSPRQGGTEAFF.

CDR3 bases: TGCGCCAGCAGCTCCCGAGGGGAAGCCCCCCAAATCTCCTACAATGAGCAGTTCTTC. Its translation: CASSSRGEAPQISYNEQFF. This chain links TRBV5-1 with TRBJ2-1; TRBD1 or TRBD2 may be the D gene (5 bases each). Germline V gene data show CDR1 as SGHRS and CDR2 as YFSETQ. Trimming left V 3 bases short and J 0 bases short, with 22 bases between. This CDR3 region has 19 residues.

This clonotype has a handful of counts. This chain joins TRBV5-1 and TRBJ1-1; D is perhaps TRBD1 (5 bases). Germline V gene lookup returns CDR1 SGHRS and CDR2 YFSETQ. V was clipped by 3 bases and J by 4 bases, with 10 bases between them. This CDR3 is built from 13 residues. CDR3: CASSSEGTTEAFF. DNA of the CDR3: TGCGCCAGCAGCTCCGAGGGGACCACTGAAGCTTTCTTT. Variable domain in full (rest from reference TRBV5-1 and TRBJ1-1): KAGVTQTPRYLIKTRGQQVTLSCSPISGHRSVSWYQQTPGQGLQFLFEYFSETQRNKGNFPGRFSGRQFSNSRSEMNVSTLELGDSALYLCASSSEGTTEAFFGQGTRLTVV.

CDR3 bases: TGCGCCAGCAGAGGGGGGCGGGCAAATGAGCAGTTCTTC. Protein product: CASRGGRANEQFF. This sequence joins TRBV5-1 and TRBJ2-1; D tentatively fits TRBD1 or TRBD2 (6 bases each). This CDR3 contains 13 residues. Trimming took 5 bases from V and 7 from J, leaving 13 bases between them. From germline, CDR1 is SGHRS and CDR2 YFSETQ.

The V gene is TRBV7-9, the J gene TRBJ1-1; 9 bases are a match to TRBD1. Germline V CDR1 and CDR2: SEHNR, FQNEAQ (reference sequence). The CDR3 covers 13 residues. V was clipped by 5 bases and J by 8 bases; unmatched bases: 6. CDR3 sequence: CASSPRDREEAFF. CDR3 sequence (DNA): TGTGCCAGCAGCCCCCGGGACAGGGAGGAAGCTTTCTTT.

This chain joins TRBV12-3 or TRBV12-4 and TRBJ2-5; the D is unclear. The CDR3 consists of 14 residues. Trimming left V 0 bases short and J 4 bases short, with 9 bases between. CDR3 sequence (DNA): TGTGCCAGCAGTTTAGCCCCAACCGGAGAGACCCAGTACTTC. Its protein product is CASSLAPTGETQYF.